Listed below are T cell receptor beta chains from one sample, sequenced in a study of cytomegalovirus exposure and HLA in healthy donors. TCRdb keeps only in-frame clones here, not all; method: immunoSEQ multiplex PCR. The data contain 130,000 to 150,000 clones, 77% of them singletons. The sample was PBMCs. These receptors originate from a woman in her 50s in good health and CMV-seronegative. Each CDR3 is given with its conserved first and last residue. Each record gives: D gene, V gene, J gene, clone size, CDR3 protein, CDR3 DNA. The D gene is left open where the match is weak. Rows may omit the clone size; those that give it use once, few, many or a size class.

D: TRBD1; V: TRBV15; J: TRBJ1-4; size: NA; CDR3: CATSRAGTADEKLFF; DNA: TGTGCCACCAGCAGGGCCGGGACAGCGGATGAAAAACTGTTTTTT
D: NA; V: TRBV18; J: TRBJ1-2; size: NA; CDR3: CASSPSGRGYGYTF; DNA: TGTGCCAGCTCTCCCTCAGGTCGGGGCTATGGCTACACCTTC
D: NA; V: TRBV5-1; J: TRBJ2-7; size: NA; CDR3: CASRGDSYEQYF; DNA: TGCGCCAGCAGAGGGGACTCCTACGAGCAGTACTTC
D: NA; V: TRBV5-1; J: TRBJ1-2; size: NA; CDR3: CASSLAAQGRVGYTF; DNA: TGCGCCAGCAGCTTGGCCGCACAGGGTCGAGTGGGCTACACCTTC
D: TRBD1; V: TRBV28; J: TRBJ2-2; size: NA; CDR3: CASSLTGGIAGELFF; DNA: TGTGCCAGCAGTTTGACAGGGGGAATTGCCGGGGAGCTGTTTTTT
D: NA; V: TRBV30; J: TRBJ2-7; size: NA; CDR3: CAWSRGEREQYF; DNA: TGTGCCTGGAGTAGGGGCGAACGCGAGCAGTACTTC
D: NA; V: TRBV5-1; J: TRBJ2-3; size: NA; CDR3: CASHFWTATDTQYF; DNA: TGCGCCAGCCATTTTTGGACAGCTACAGATACGCAGTATTTT
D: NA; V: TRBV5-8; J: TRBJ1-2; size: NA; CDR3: CASSLPQVEVWGYTF; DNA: TGTGCCAGCAGCTTGCCCCAAGTAGAAGTCTGGGGCTACACCTTC
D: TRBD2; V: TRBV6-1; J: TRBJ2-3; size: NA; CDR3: CASSGIGGGGDTQYF; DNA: TGTGCCAGCAGTGGTATCGGTGGGGGGGGAGACACGCAGTATTTT
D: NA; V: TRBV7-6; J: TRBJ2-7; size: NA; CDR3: CASSFSVGGGREQYF; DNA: TGTGCCAGCAGCTTTTCGGTGGGCGGGGGCCGGGAGCAGTACTTC
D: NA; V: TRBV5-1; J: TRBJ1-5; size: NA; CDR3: CASSLSGSLNQPQHF; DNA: TGCGCCAGCAGCTTGTCCGGTTCCCTTAATCAGCCCCAGCATTTT
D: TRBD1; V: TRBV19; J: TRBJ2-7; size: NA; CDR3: CASSSAGQGPQYF; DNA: TGTGCCAGTAGTTCCGCGGGACAGGGGCCGCAGTACTTC
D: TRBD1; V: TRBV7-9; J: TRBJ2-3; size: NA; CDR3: CASSRTGPFTDTQYF; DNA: TGTGCCAGCAGCCGGACAGGGCCCTTCACAGATACGCAGTATTTT
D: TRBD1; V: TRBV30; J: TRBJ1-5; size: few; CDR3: CAWSNMAGGQPQHF; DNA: TGTGCCTGGAGTAATATGGCAGGGGGACAGCCCCAGCATTTT
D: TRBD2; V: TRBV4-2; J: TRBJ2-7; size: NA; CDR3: CASSQERGSYEQYF; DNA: TGTGCCAGCAGCCAAGAGCGGGGGTCCTACGAGCAGTACTTC
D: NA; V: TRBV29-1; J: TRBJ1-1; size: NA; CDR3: CSVEDGGHNEAFF; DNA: TGCAGCGTTGAGGATGGGGGCCACAATGAAGCTTTCTTT
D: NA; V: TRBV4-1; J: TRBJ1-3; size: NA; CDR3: CASSPAGRQASTIYF; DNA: TGCGCCAGCAGCCCAGCAGGGAGACAGGCCTCCACCATATATTTT
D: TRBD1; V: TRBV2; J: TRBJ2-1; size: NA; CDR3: CASSWDSYYNEQFF; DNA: TGTGCCAGCAGCTGGGACAGCTATTACAATGAGCAGTTCTTC
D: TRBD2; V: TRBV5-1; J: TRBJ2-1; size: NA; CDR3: CASSEISGSYNEQFF; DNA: TGCGCCAGCAGCGAAATTAGCGGGAGCTACAATGAGCAGTTCTTC
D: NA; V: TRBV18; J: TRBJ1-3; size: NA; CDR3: CASSPYAESSGNTIYF; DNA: TGTGCCAGCTCACCATACGCGGAGAGCTCTGGAAACACCATATATTTT
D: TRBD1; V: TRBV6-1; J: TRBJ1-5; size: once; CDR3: CASTPLPTGDQPQHF; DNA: TGTGCCAGCACCCCCCTCCCGACAGGGGATCAGCCCCAGCATTTT
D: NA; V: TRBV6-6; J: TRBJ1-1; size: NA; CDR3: CASSRGSTEAFF; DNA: TGTGCCAGCAGTAGAGGGAGCACTGAAGCTTTCTTT
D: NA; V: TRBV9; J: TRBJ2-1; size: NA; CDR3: CASSPHLEGSDEQFF; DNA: TGTGCCAGCAGTCCACATCTGGAGGGTTCCGATGAGCAGTTCTTC
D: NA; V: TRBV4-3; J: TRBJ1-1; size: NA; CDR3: CASAYSEVGNTEAFF; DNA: TGCGCCAGCGCCTACTCAGAGGTGGGGAACACTGAAGCTTTCTTT
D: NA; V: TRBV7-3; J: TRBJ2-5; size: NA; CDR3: CASSRGGQETQYF; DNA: TGTGCCAGCAGCAGGGGGGGCCAAGAGACCCAGTACTTC
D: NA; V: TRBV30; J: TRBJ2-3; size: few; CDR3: CAWSGIPGVDTQYF; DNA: TGTGCCTGGAGCGGGATCCCGGGGGTGGATACGCAGTATTTT
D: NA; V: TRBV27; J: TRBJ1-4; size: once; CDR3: CASRGGGEKLFF; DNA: TGTGCCAGTAGAGGAGGAGGTGAAAAACTGTTTTTT
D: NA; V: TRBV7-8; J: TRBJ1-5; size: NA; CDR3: CASSLAGSISNQPQHF; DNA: TGTGCCAGCAGCCTCGCGGGGAGCATCAGCAATCAGCCCCAGCATTTT
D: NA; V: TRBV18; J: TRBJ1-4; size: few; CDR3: CASSPFGGPATNEKLFF; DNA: TGTGCCAGCTCACCTTTTGGAGGGCCCGCAACTAATGAAAAACTGTTTTTT
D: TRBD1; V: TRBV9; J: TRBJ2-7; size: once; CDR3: CASSVGGQPYEQYF; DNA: TGTGCCAGCAGCGTAGGGGGACAGCCCTACGAGCAGTACTTC
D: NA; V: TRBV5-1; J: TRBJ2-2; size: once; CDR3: CASSLSSGELFF; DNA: TGCGCCAGCAGCTTGTCGTCCGGGGAGCTGTTTTTT
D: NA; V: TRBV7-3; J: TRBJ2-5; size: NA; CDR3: CASSNSGETQYF; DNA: TGTGCCAGCAGCAACAGCGGGGAGACCCAGTACTTC
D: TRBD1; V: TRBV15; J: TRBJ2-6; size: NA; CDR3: CATSREYTSDRDGANVLTF; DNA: TGTGCCACCAGCAGAGAATACACCAGCGACAGGGATGGGGCCAACGTCCTGACTTTC
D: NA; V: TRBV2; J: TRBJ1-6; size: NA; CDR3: CASSIVQGSQGFPLHF; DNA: TGTGCCAGCAGTATCGTACAGGGTTCGCAGGGGTTTCCCCTCCACTTT